Detailed here is one T cell receptor beta chain. The CDR3 is 14 amino acids. V lost 0 bases to trimming and J lost 2 bases, with 5 bases between them. Germline CDR1 is MNHEY and CDR2 is SVGAGI. TCRbeta library preparation incorporated unique molecular identifiers. TCRdb reprocessed the PCR reads via MiXCR and lists one record per CDR3 protein. The sample has a few hundred thousand distinct CDR3 sequences, about a tenth seen once. This entry belongs to a study of T-cell reconstitution after alpha-beta-depleted transplantation in children. The chain joins TRBV6-5 to TRBJ1-3, with D unresolved. The sample consisted of PBMCs from the stem cell graft donor, taken from the stem cell graft. This TCR derives from a human donor who donated a stem cell graft to a child with acute myeloid leukemia. The DNA of the CDR3 is TGTGCCAGCAGTTACTCGAGTACTGGAAACACCATATATTTT. Translation gives CASSYSSTGNTIYF.